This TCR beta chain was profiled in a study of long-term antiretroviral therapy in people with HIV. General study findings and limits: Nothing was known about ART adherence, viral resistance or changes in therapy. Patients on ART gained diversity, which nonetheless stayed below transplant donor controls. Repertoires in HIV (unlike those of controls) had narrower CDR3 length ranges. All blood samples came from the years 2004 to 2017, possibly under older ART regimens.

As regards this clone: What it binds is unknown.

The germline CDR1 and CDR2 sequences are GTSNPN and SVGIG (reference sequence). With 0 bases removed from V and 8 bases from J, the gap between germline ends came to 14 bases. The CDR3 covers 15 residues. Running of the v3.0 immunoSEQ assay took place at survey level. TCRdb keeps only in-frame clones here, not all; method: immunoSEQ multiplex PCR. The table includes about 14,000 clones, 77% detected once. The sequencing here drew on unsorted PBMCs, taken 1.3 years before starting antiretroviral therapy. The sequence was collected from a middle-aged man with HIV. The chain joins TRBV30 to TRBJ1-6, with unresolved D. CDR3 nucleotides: TGTGCCTGGAGTGTACAGTACAGAATCGATTCACCCCTCCACTTT. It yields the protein CAWSVQYRIDSPLHF.